This T cell receptor beta chain appears in the sequencing data of a study of T cell responses to AZD1222 COVID-19 vaccine. Notes on the study in general: The CD4 TCRs associated with vaccination extended across spike and predominated at 160-218 and 743-854. Clonal diversity was possibly underestimated, and white British individuals and females predominated among donors. In all cases, repertoires were sampled only after the peak T cell response.

Analysis merged second doses at about 4 or about 12 weeks. J lost 3 bases, V lost 3 bases, and 8 bases had no gene match. The CDR3 is 15 amino acids. CDR1 and CDR2 (germline): SGHDT, YYEEEE. A remark on this clone: Its target is not known.

The data were produced by immunoSEQ multiplex PCR, yet TCRdb's version contains in-frame clones alone and is incomplete. The sample records more than 55,000 clones, 60% to 85% being singletons. Sample: peripheral blood, taken 28 days after the second AZD1222 dose. The V and J genes are TRBV5-6 and TRBJ2-7, with 8 bases lining up with TRBD2. The clonotype comes from an adult who received the AZD1222 COVID-19 vaccine. Here the CDR3 reads CASSWFGTRIYEQYF. CDR3 sequence (DNA): TGTGCCAGCAGCTGGTTCGGGACTAGAATCTACGAGCAGTACTTC.